The clone carrying this TCR beta chain was detected ten times or more. The antigen is not known. TCR beta libraries were made by quantitative 5'-RACE with molecular barcodes. TCRdb used MiXCR to reprocess the 5' RACE reads, holding one entry per CDR3 protein. Seen here are about 250,000 distinct CDR3 sequences, approximately 8% observed once, and the top ten hold 4.8%. The sample belongs to a study of CD8 T cells in ankylosing spondylitis. Study conclusions and caveats: Disease-linked clones bore a CD8+ phenotype, appearing relatively rarely in peripheral blood. Previously reported in reactive arthritis synovial fluid and blood were some of the motif variants. Reportedly, disease-linked clones are significantly enriched in ankylosing spondylitis patients' matched synovial fluid.

Germline lookup yields CDR1 SGHVS and CDR2 FQNEAQ. V dropped 5 bases and J dropped 4; count of bases not matched to a gene: 6. This CDR3 comprises 17 residues. This receptor was obtained from a female donor with ankylosing spondylitis or in good health (not recorded which). V gene TRBV7-8 combines with J gene TRBJ2-1, with 15 bases lining up with TRBD2. Sequencing used blood, either unsorted or a sorted T cell fraction (not recorded which). The DNA of the CDR3 is TGTGCCAGCAGCGCGGGACTAGCGGGAGGTTTTTACAATGAGCAGTTCTTC. Translated: CASSAGLAGGFYNEQFF.